A selection of T cell receptor beta chains follows, all from one sample in a study of shared clonotypes between healthy human individuals. Some clones are missing from TCRdb's copy, which holds only in-frame ones; the method was immunoSEQ multiplex PCR. The table records about 550,000 clones, roughly 95% of them present only once. Sequencing input: naive CD8+ T cells sorted from blood. Every receptor here comes from a woman in her 30s in good health. Each CDR3 is given with its conserved first and last residue. A D gene is named only where the DNA matches it firmly. Rows may omit the clone size; those that give it use once, few, many or a size class.

TRBJ2-4 | NA | TRBD2 | TRBV10-1 | CASSESDSGSRF | TGCGCCAGCAGTGAGTCGGATAGCGGGAGCAGGTTC
TRBJ1-2 | NA | NA | TRBV7-9 | CASSLGQAPMWYTF | TGTGCCAGCAGCTTAGGGCAGGCCCCGATGTGGTACACCTTC
TRBJ1-1 | NA | NA | TRBV19 | CASTFGLNTEAFF | TGTGCCAGTACCTTCGGGTTGAACACTGAAGCTTTCTTT
TRBJ2-7 | NA | TRBD1 | TRBV5-6 | CASSPGTALYEQYF | TGTGCCAGCAGCCCCGGGACAGCGTTGTACGAGCAGTACTTC
TRBJ2-3 | NA | TRBD2 | TRBV5-6 | CASTVTLAGKTSTDTQYF | TGTGCCAGCACCGTTACCCTAGCGGGTAAAACTAGCACAGATACGCAGTATTTT
TRBJ2-3 | NA | TRBD2 | TRBV5-4 | CASSPGPGGRASHTQYF | TGTGCCAGCAGCCCAGGGCCGGGCGGGAGGGCCTCCCATACGCAGTATTTT
TRBJ2-2 | NA | TRBD1 | TRBV2 | CASSQPGQGLSGELFF | TGTGCCAGCAGTCAACCGGGACAGGGGTTGTCCGGGGAGCTGTTTTTT
TRBJ2-1 | NA | TRBD2 | TRBV28 | CASSETSGDEQFF | TGTGCCAGCAGTGAGACTAGCGGGGATGAGCAGTTCTTC
TRBJ2-7 | NA | NA | TRBV6-1 | CASSEGIGYEQYF | TGTGCCAGCAGTGAAGGAATAGGCTACGAGCAGTACTTC
TRBJ2-7 | NA | TRBD1 | TRBV6-1 | CASSGQVSYEQYF | TGTGCCAGCAGCGGACAGGTCTCCTACGAGCAGTACTTC
TRBJ1-5 | NA | TRBD1 | TRBV28 | CASTPGPLDRDVRISNQPQHF | TGTGCCAGCACCCCAGGCCCTTTGGACAGGGATGTTCGGATAAGCAATCAGCCCCAGCATTTT
TRBJ2-1 | once | TRBD2 | TRBV7-6 | CASSSGREDVVQFF | TGTGCCAGCTCTAGCGGGAGGGAAGACGTAGTGCAGTTCTTC
TRBJ2-3 | NA | NA | TRBV11-3 | CASSRGRGSFVGTDTQYF | TGTGCCAGCAGCCGGGGGCGCGGGAGTTTTGTTGGCACAGATACGCAGTATTTT
TRBJ2-5 | NA | NA | TRBV6-1 | CATHTAEGAETQYF | TGTGCCACACACACGGCAGAAGGGGCAGAGACCCAGTACTTC
TRBJ2-2 | NA | NA | TRBV5-1 | CASSLEQSTGELFF | TGCGCCAGCAGCTTGGAACAGTCCACCGGGGAGCTGTTTTTT
TRBJ2-1 | NA | NA | TRBV5-6 | CASSLVQNNEQFF | TGTGCCAGCAGCTTGGTTCAGAACAATGAGCAGTTCTTC
TRBJ1-1 | few | NA | TRBV20-1 | CSAVVNTEAFF | TGCAGTGCGGTCGTGAACACTGAAGCTTTCTTT
TRBJ1-3 | NA | NA | TRBV4-1 | CASSYGTAGNTIYF | TGCGCCAGCAGCTATGGGACGGCTGGAAACACCATATATTTT
TRBJ2-7 | NA | NA | TRBV7-9 | CASSLETRPNYEQYF | TGTGCCAGCAGCTTAGAGACTAGGCCTAACTACGAGCAGTACTTC
TRBJ1-1 | NA | NA | TRBV14 | CASSLWTPGIMNTEAFF | TGTGCCAGCAGCCTGTGGACGCCCGGGATAATGAACACTGAAGCTTTCTTT
TRBJ2-1 | once | NA | TRBV19 | CASSPWDSYNEQFF | TGTGCCAGTAGTCCCTGGGACTCCTACAATGAGCAGTTCTTC
TRBJ2-7 | NA | TRBD2 | TRBV27 | CASSLGPGSLAGSYEQYF | TGTGCCAGCAGTTTAGGGCCGGGGAGCCTAGCGGGCTCCTACGAGCAGTACTTC
TRBJ1-1 | NA | NA | TRBV27 | CASSPGQWGLTEAFF | TGTGCCAGCAGCCCCGGGCAATGGGGTCTGACTGAAGCTTTCTTT
TRBJ2-6 | NA | NA | TRBV19 | CASLLGGANVLTF | TGTGCCAGCCTATTAGGTGGGGCCAACGTCCTGACTTTC
TRBJ2-7 | NA | TRBD1 | TRBV6-5 | CASRDTGGNDEQYF | TGTGCCAGCAGAGATACAGGGGGCAACGACGAGCAGTACTTC
TRBJ1-5 | once | TRBD1 | TRBV7-2 | CASSFSRGLDNQPQHF | TGTGCCAGCAGCTTTTCCAGGGGGCTCGACAATCAGCCCCAGCATTTT
TRBJ2-7 | NA | NA | TRBV2 | CASSDHRAYEQYF | TGTGCCAGCAGTGATCATAGGGCATACGAGCAGTACTTC
TRBJ2-3 | NA | NA | TRBV7-9 | CASSLNPGSSTDTQYF | TGTGCCAGCAGCTTAAATCCGGGCTCTAGCACAGATACGCAGTATTTT
TRBJ2-2 | NA | NA | TRBV4-1 | CASSQEGRRNTGELFF | TGCGCCAGCAGCCAAGAAGGAAGGAGGAACACCGGGGAGCTGTTTTTT
TRBJ2-7 | NA | NA | TRBV7-9 | CASSPRGGVGDEQYF | TGTGCCAGCAGCCCCCGAGGCGGGGTCGGGGACGAGCAGTACTTC
TRBJ2-3 | NA | TRBD2 | TRBV4-1 | CASSPSSGLLTDTQYF | TGCGCCAGCAGCCCCTCTAGCGGGCTCCTCACAGATACGCAGTATTTT
TRBJ1-5 | once | NA | TRBV19 | CASSTGRGLSNQPQHF | TGTGCCAGTAGTACGGGGAGGGGGTTAAGCAATCAGCCCCAGCATTTT
TRBJ2-1 | NA | TRBD2 | TRBV13 | CASSLLAGGPTNEQFF | TGTGCCAGCAGCTTGCTTGCGGGAGGGCCCACTAATGAGCAGTTCTTC
TRBJ1-3 | NA | NA | TRBV2 | CASSEDTAGHTIYF | TGTGCCAGCAGTGAAGATACTGCGGGACACACCATATATTTT
TRBJ2-7 | NA | TRBD1 | TRBV28 | CASSYRIGTGGKEQYF | TGTGCCAGCAGTTATCGTATCGGGACAGGGGGAAAGGAGCAGTACTTC
TRBJ1-5 | NA | NA | TRBV28 | CASSSEGLYQPQHF | TGTGCCAGCAGTTCGGAGGGGCTGTATCAGCCCCAGCATTTT
TRBJ1-5 | NA | TRBD1 | TRBV19 | CASSYDRDSNQPQHF | TGTGCCAGTAGTTATGACAGGGATAGCAATCAGCCCCAGCATTTT
TRBJ2-1 | NA | NA | TRBV5-4 | CASSQFSYNEQFF | TGTGCCAGCAGCCAGTTTTCCTACAATGAGCAGTTCTTC
TRBJ1-1 | NA | NA | TRBV19 | CASMGFFGAANNEAFF | TGTGCCAGTATGGGGTTCTTCGGGGCAGCCAATAATGAAGCTTTCTTT
TRBJ2-3 | NA | NA | TRBV19 | CASSLLTKGSDTQYF | TGTGCCAGTAGTCTCCTGACAAAAGGATCAGATACGCAGTATTTT
TRBJ1-1 | NA | NA | TRBV29-1 | CSVEDADVEAFF | TGCAGCGTTGAAGATGCGGACGTTGAAGCTTTCTTT
TRBJ1-1 | NA | NA | TRBV5-1 | CASRRESGTEAFF | TGCGCCAGCAGGAGGGAATCGGGCACTGAAGCTTTCTTT
TRBJ2-7 | NA | TRBD2 | TRBV18 | CASSPVGLAGYIESGEQYF | TGTGCCAGCTCACCAGTGGGACTAGCGGGATATATTGAGTCGGGGGAGCAGTACTTC
TRBJ1-1 | NA | NA | TRBV5-4 | CASSLVDTEAFF | TGTGCCAGCAGCTTAGTCGACACTGAAGCTTTCTTT
TRBJ1-1 | NA | NA | TRBV6-6 | CASSYTNTEAFF | TGTGCCAGCAGTTACACGAACACTGAAGCTTTCTTT